This T cell receptor (beta chain) was profiled in a study of T-cell memory formation after mild COVID-19. Whole-study context: Across donors, TCR clusters were largely donor specific. Study results and limitations: Some clones that responded were present in memory (sampled pre-infection), which suggests cross-reactive memory joined.

Regarding this clonotype: The antigen remains unidentified.

The germline CDR1 and CDR2 sequences are MNHEY and SVGEGT. The CDR3 has 14 residues. V lost 6 bases, J lost 5 bases, and 16 bases lay in between. TCRdb called the 5' RACE reads again in MiXCR, with one record for every CDR3 protein. The repertoire has roughly 280,000 distinct CDR3 sequences, 15% to 20% of them found once; the top ten carry over 20%. The receptor's source is a man aged 18 to 30 who had mild COVID-19 (a few samples of this study predate the infection). Cell type and time point are not known. The sequencing sample was made of PBMCs or a T cell subset sorted from them (not recorded which). The chain employs TRBV6-2 or TRBV6-3 and TRBJ2-5, with a possible D match to TRBD2 (7 bases). CDR3 protein: CASRWRGGPETQYF. In nucleotides, the CDR3 is TGTGCCAGCAGGTGGAGGGGGGGTCCTGAGACCCAGTACTTC.